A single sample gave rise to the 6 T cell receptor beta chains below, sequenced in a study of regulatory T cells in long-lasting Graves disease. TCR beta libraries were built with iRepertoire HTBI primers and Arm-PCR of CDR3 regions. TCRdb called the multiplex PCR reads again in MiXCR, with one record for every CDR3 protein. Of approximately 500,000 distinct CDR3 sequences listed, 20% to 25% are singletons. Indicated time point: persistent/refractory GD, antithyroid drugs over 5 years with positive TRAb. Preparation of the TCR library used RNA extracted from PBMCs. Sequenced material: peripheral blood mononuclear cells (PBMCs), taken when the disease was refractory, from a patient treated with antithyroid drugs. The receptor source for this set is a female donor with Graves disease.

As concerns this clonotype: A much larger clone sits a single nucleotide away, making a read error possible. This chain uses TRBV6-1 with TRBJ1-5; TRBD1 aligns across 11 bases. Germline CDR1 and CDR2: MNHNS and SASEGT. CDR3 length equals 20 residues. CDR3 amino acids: CASIHLPGQGVLYSDQPQHF. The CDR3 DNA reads TGTGCCAGCATACATCTTCCGGGACAGGGGGTTCTTTATAGCGATCAGCCCCAGCATTTT.

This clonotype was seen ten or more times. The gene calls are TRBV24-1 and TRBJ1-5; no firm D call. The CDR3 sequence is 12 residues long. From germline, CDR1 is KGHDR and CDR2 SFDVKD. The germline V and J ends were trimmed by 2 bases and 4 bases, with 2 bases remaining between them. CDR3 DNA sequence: TGTGCCACCAGTGATTATAATCAGCCCCAGCATTTT. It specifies CATSDYNQPQHF.

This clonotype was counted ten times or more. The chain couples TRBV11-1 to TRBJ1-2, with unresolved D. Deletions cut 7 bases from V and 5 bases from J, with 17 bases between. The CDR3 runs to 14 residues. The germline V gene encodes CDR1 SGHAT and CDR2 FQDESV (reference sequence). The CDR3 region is CASTSGNEIYGYTF. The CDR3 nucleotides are TGTGCCAGCACCTCGGGGAACGAAATTTATGGCTACACCTTC.

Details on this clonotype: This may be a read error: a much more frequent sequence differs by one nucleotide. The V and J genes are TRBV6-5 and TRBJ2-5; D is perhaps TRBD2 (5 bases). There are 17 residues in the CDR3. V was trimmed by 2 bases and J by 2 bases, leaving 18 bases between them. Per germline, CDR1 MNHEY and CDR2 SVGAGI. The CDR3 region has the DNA TGTGCCAGCAGTTACCCACGAGCGAGAGGGTCACAAGAGACCCAGTACTTC. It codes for CASSYPRARGSQETQYF.

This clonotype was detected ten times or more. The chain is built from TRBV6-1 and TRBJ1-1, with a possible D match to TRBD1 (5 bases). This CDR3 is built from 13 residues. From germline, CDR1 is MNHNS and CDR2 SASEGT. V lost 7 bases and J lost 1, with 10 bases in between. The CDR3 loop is CASTWDSNTEAFF. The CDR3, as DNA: TGTGCCAGCACTTGGGACTCGAACACTGAAGCTTTCTTT.

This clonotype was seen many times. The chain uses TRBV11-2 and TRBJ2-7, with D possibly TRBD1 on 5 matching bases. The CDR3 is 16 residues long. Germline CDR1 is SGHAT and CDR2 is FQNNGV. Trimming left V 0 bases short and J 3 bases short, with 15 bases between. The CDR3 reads CASSLDQGTYYYEQYF. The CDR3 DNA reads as TGTGCCAGCAGCTTAGACCAGGGTACCTACTACTACGAGCAGTACTTC.